This TCR beta chain was sequenced for a study of vaccination effects on CD4 cells after COVID-19. Sequencing was preceded by expansion of antigen-specific CD4+ T cells with viral peptide pools in the ViraFEST assay. Having been cultured for about ten days, the cells underwent CD4+ T cell isolation. As their vaccination, participants received two doses of either BNT162b2 or mRNA-1273. None of these healthy vaccinees had been infected with SARS-CoV-2 before vaccination. Trimming took 3 bases from V and 5 from J; bases not matched to a gene: 4. CDR1 and CDR2 from the germline V gene are ENHRY and SYGVKD. The CDR3 consists of 15 residues. Here immunoSEQ multiplex PCR was the method, and the copy in TCRdb shows in-frame clones only, minus some. Here the sample spans 25,000 to 35,000 clones, roughly 70% being singletons. Study conclusions and caveats: Late post-vaccination, clones induced by infection and those induced by vaccine underwent marked clonal contraction. In vaccinees who were healthy, merely 1 out of 255 vaccine-induced clones cross-reacted with common cold coronaviruses.

This clone is labeled as medium-sized. The antigen remains unidentified. V and J are TRBV10-3 and TRBJ1-6; 7 bases map to TRBD1. This TCR was sampled from a human donor who received a COVID-19 vaccine. The input for sequencing was CD4+ T cells from PBMCs cultured with HCoV-NL63 spike peptides, taken after COVID-19 vaccination. The CDR3 loop is CAISDSGTDNSPLHF. The CDR3 DNA follows: TGTGCCATCAGTGATTCCGGGACAGATAATTCACCCCTCCACTTT.